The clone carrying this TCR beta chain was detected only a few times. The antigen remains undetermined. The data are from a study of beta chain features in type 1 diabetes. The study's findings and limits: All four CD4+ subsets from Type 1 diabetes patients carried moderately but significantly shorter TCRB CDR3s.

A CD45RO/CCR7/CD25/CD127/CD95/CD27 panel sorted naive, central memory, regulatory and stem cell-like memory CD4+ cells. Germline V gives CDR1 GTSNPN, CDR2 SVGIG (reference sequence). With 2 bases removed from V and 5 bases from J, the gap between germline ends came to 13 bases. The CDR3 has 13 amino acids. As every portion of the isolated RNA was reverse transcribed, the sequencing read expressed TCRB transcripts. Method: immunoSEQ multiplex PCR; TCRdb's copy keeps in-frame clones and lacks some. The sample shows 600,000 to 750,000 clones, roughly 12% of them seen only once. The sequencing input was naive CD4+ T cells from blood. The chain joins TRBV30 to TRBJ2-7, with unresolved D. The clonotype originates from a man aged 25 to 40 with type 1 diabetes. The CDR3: CAWSILDQNEQYF. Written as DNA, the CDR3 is TGTGCCTGGAGTATCCTAGACCAGAACGAGCAGTACTTC.